This T cell receptor (beta chain) was identified in a study of CD8 T cells in Susac syndrome (dated by TCRdb to the late 2010s). General notes on the study: Whether CD8+ T cell activation and differentiation in Susac syndrome was antigen driven was tested using repertoire sequencing.

This clonotype was seen just once. The clone's antigen remains unknown. No per-base quality is available; no much larger clone lies one base away. One read yields weak evidence. High-throughput TCR beta sequencing profiled peripheral blood CD8+ and CD4+ T cells from healthy donors, Susac syndrome patients and multiple sclerosis patients. The multiple sclerosis controls were treatment-naive patients whose relapsing-remitting disease, either stable or active, fulfilled the revised McDonald criteria. Bulk CD8+ and CD4+ T cells were purified by magnetic negative isolation, while CD8+ TEMRA cells were enriched using FACS. Blood was collected in EDTA tubes and processed within 24 hours, with PBMCs isolated through density gradient centrifugation. PBMCs destined for TCR sequencing were cryopreserved in liquid nitrogen and later thawed in a 37 °C water bath. The sorted or isolated CD4+, CD8+ and CD8+ TEMRA cells reached a purity of at least 90%.

V is reduced by 0 bases and J by 3 bases, leaving a spacing of 16 bases between them. Measured from the cysteine to the phenylalanine, the CDR3 is 17 residues long. Only the CDR3 region is kept as DNA, spanning 51 bases read in frame from base 1. Sequences MGHRA (CDR1) and YSYEKL (CDR2) are obtained from the germline V gene. Broad study findings and their caveats: The number of individuals in the TCR sequencing and HLA analysis was acknowledged as relatively small.

RNA was extracted using the RNeasy kit, and roughly 0.45 to 1 microgram was reverse transcribed with random hexamers. The immunoSEQ multiplex PCR assay, covering 54 Vbeta and 13 Jbeta segments, was used to amplify TCR beta CDR3 regions. To correct PCR amplification bias, a synthetic template baseline was used for both primer optimization and computational correction. The original methods were these. Reads were annotated to V, D and J genes per IMGT and analyzed with immunoSEQ Analyzer, keeping only productive sequences. To calculate clonality, Shannon entropy was normalized by log2 of the number of productive unique sequences and then subtracted from one. Public and private clones were assessed among the 100 most prevalent clones of each patient and control. A clone was defined as Susac-specific if it was absent from the healthy and MS cohorts, from roughly 990 published viral clones and from other ImmuneACCESS disease sequences. TCRdb trimmed public reads at Q25 via fastp, called clones via MiXCR and kept in-frame beta chains. Identical CDR3 proteins give one entry, which carries the most common genes and DNA. TCRdb's processing, not the study's, gives the V and J calls here. The sample yields about 210,000 distinct CDR3 sequences; 95% were counted once. Of the sample, 0.075% to 0.095% falls within the top ten clones.

The chain is encoded by TRBV4-1 joined to TRBJ2-3; possibly the D gene is TRBD2, per 6 matching bases. The TCR originated in a human donor with multiple sclerosis. Sample: CD4+ T cells from PBMCs. The DNA sequence reads TGCGCCAGCAGCCAAGATGGCGCGGGGAGGAGGACAGATACGCAGTATTTT. It is translated as CASSQDGAGRRTDTQYF.